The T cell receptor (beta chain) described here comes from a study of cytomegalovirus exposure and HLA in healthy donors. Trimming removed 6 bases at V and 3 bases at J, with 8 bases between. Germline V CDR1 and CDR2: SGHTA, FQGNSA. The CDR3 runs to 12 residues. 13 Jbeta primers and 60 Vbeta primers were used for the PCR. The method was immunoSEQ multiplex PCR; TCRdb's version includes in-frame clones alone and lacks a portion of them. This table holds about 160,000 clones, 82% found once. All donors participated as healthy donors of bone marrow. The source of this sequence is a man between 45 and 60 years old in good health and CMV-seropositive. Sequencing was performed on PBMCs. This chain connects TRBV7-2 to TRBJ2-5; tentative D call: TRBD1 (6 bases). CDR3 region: CASRGAKETQYF. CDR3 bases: TGTGCCAGCAGGGGGGCGAAAGAGACCCAGTACTTC.